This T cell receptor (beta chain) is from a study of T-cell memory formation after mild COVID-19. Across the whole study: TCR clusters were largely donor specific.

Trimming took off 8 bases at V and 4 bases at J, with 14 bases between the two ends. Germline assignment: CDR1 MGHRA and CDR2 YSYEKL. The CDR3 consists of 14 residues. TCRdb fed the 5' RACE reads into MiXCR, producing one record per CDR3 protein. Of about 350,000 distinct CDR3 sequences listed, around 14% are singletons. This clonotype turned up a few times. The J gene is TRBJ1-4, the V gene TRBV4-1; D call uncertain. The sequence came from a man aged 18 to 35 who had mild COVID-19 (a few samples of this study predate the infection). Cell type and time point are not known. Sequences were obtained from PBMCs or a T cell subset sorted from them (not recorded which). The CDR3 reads CASSEGPYNEKLFF. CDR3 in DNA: TGCGCCAGCTCCGAAGGGCCGTATAATGAAAAACTGTTTTTT.